The present T cell receptor beta chain was sequenced within a study of control samples from healthy donors and cancer patients. This clone was observed a few times. Germline lookup yields CDR1 SEHNR and CDR2 FQNEAQ (reference sequence). Trimming shortened V by 5 bases and J by 7 bases, and 8 bases separated the two germline ends. CDR3 size: 11 residues. Libraries were prepared by immunoSEQ multiplex PCR; TCRdb keeps only in-frame clonotypes and omits some of them. The table records some 40,000 clones, around 83% of them present only once. This receptor was obtained from a woman aged 60-75 years with lung cancer. The genes are TRBV7-9 and TRBJ1-1, with D tentatively TRBD1 (5 bases). Sequenced input: PBMCs. For the CDR3, the DNA is TGTGCCAGCAGCCTAACAGGTGAAGCTTTCTTT. Protein product: CASSLTGEAFF. Full variable domain (rest looked up from reference TRBV7-9 and TRBJ1-1): DTGVSQNPRHKITKRGQNVTFRCDPISEHNRLYWYRQTLGQGPEFLTYFQNEAQLEKSRLLSDRFSAERPKGSFSTLEIQRTEQGDSAMYLCASSLTGEAFFGQGTRLTVV.